This T cell receptor beta chain was captured by sequencing in a study of CXCR3-negative and CXCR3-positive naive CD8 T cells. Study-level findings and limits: Naive cells with CXCR3 showed TRB CDR3s that were more hydrophobic than those in CXCR3-negative naive cells. PBMCs showed partially decreased CXCR3 expression after cryopreservation, and most assays used fresh PBMCs.

Germline assignment: CDR1 MGHRA and CDR2 YSYEKL. This CDR3 has 14 amino acids. Notes on this clonotype: The antigen is undetermined.

cDNA libraries for TRB were generated by 5' RACE incorporating UMI labels. TCRdb re-analyzed the 5' RACE reads; it lists each CDR3 protein once, without DNA. This sample's table reports some 150,000 distinct CDR3 sequences. The chain uses TRBV4-1 and TRBJ2-7; as DNA is missing, the TRBD2 call by TCRdb cannot be tested. This sequence originates from a human donor in good health. Some clones in this sample may be carry-over from other donors' samples. The sequenced sample was naive CXCR3+ CD8+ T cells from blood. Subset defined: CD45RO-CCR7+CD27+CD95- naive CD8+ T cells expressing CXCR3 (TNR3+). This CDR3 is CASSFGRGPYEQYF.